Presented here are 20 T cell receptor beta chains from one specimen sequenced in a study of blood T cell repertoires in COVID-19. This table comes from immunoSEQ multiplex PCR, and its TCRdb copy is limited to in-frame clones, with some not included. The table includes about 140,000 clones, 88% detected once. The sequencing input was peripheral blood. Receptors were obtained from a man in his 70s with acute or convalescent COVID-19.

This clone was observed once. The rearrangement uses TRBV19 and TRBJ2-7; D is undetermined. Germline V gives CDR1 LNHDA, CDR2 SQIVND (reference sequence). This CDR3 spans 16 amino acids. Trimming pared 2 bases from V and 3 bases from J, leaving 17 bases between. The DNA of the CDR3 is TGTGCCAGTAGTATACGCGATAGCAGTAGAAACTACGAGCAGTACTTC. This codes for CASSIRDSSRNYEQYF.

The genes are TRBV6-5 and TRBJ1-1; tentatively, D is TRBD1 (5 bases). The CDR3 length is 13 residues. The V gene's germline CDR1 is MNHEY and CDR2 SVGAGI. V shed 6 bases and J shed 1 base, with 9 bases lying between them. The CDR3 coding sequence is TGTGCCAGCAGCCCGACAGAGAACACTGAAGCTTTCTTT. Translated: CASSPTENTEAFF.

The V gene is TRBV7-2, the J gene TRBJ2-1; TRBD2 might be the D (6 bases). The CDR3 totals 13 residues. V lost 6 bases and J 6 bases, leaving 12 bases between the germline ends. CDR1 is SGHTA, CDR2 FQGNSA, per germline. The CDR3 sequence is CASSKDGGNEQFF. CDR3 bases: TGTGCCAGCAGTAAAGACGGGGGCAATGAGCAGTTCTTC.

In DNA, the CDR3 is TGTGCCAGCAGTTCGGGACAGGGTGTTTACGAGCAGTACTTC. It translates to CASSSGQGVYEQYF. This chain links TRBV28 with TRBJ2-7; 9 bases are a match to TRBD1. Trimming took 4 bases from V and 4 from J; bases not matched to a gene: 5. The germline V gene has CDR1 MDHEN and CDR2 SYDVKM. The CDR3 runs to 14 residues.

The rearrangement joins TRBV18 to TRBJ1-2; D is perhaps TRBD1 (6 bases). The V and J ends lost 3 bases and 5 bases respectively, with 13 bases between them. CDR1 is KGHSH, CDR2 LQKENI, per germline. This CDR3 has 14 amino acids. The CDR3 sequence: CASSPRDKTYGYTF. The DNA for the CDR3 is TGTGCCAGCTCACCCCGGGACAAAACTTATGGCTACACCTTC.

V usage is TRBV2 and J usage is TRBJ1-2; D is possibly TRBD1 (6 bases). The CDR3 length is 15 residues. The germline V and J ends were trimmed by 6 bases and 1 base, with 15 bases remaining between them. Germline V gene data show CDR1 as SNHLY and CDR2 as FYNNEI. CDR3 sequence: CASRDSGAVNYGYTF. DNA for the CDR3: TGTGCCAGCAGGGACAGTGGGGCCGTTAACTATGGCTACACCTTC. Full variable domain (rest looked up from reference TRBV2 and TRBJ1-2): EPEVTQTPSHQVTQMGQEVILRCVPISNHLYFYWYRQILGQKVEFLVSFYNNEISEKSEIFDDQFSVERPDGSNFTLKIRSTKLEDSAMYFCASRDSGAVNYGYTFGSGTRLTVV.

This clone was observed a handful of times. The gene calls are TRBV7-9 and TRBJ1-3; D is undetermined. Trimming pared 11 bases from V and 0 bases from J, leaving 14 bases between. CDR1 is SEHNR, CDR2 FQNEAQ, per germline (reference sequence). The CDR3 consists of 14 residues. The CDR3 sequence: CAGGPESSGNTIYF. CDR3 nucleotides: TGTGCCGGCGGCCCGGAGAGCTCTGGAAACACCATATATTTT.

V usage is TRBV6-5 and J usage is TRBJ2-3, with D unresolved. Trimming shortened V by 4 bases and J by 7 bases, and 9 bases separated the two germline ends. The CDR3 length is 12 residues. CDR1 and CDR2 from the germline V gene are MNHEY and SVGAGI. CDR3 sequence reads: CASSSSGYTQYF. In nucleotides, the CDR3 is TGTGCCAGCAGTTCCTCCGGGTATACGCAGTATTTT.

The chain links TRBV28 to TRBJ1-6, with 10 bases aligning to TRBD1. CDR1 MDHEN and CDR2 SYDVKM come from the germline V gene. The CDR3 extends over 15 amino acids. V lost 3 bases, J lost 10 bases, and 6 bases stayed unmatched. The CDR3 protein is CASSLDPGQGSPLHF. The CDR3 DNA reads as TGTGCCAGCAGTTTGGACCCGGGACAGGGGTCACCCCTCCACTTT.

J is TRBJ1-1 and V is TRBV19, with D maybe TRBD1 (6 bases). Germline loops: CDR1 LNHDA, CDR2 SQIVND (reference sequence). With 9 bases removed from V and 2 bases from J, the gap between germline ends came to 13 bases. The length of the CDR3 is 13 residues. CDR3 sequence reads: CASSRGINTEAFF. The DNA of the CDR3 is TGTGCCAGCTCCAGGGGTATCAACACTGAAGCTTTCTTT.

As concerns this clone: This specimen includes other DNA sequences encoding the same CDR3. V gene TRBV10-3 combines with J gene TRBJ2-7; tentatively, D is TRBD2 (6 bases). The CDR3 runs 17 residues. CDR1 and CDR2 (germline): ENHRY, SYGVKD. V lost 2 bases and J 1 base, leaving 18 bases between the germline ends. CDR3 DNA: TGTGCCATCAGTGAGGGGCGGGGCGGGATAGTATCCTACGAGCAGTACTTC. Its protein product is CAISEGRGGIVSYEQYF.

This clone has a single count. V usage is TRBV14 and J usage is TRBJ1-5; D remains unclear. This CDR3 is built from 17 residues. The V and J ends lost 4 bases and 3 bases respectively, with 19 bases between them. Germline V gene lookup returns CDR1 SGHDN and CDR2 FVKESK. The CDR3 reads CASSPGGRWSSNQPQHF. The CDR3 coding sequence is TGTGCCAGCAGCCCCGGAGGGAGATGGAGTTCCAATCAGCCCCAGCATTTT.

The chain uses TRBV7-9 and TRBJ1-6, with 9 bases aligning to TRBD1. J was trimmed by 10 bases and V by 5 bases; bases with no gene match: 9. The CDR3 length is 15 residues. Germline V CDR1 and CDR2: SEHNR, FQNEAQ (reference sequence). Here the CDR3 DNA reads TGTGCCAGCAGCCTAGAGGGACAGGGTACGTCACCCCTCCACTTT. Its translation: CASSLEGQGTSPLHF.

The CDR3 loop reads CASSRGTGELFF. DNA of the CDR3: TGTGCCAGCAGTAGAGGGACCGGGGAGCTGTTTTTT. The V call is TRBV28, the J call TRBJ2-2, with TRBD2 as a possible D gene (5 bases). Deletions cut 5 bases from V and 5 bases from J, with 6 bases between. Germline lookup yields CDR1 MDHEN and CDR2 SYDVKM. This CDR3 is 12 amino acids long.

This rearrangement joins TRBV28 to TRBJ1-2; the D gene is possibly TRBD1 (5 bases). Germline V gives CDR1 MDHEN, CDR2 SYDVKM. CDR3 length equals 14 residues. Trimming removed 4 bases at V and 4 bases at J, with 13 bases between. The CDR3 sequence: CASSSPGSSYGYTF. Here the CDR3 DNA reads TGTGCCAGCAGTTCTCCAGGGTCCTCCTATGGCTACACCTTC.

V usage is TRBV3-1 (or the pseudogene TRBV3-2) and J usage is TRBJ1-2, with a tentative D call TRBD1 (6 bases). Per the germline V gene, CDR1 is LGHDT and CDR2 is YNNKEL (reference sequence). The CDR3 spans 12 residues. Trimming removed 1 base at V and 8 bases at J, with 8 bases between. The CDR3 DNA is TGTGCCAGCAGCCAAGCAGGGGCCGGCTACACCTTC. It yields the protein CASSQAGAGYTF.

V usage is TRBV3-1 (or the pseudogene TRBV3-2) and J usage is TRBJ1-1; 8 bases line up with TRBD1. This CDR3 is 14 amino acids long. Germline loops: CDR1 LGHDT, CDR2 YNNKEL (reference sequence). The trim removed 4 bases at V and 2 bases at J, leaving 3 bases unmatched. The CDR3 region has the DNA TGTGCCAGCAGCCCGACAGGGGCAAACACTGAAGCTTTCTTT. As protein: CASSPTGANTEAFF.

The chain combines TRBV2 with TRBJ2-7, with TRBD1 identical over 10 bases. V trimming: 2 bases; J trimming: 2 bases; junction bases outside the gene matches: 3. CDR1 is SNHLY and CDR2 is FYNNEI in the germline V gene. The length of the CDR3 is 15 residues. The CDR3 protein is CASSEIGQGAYEQYF. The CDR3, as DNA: TGTGCCAGCAGTGAAATCGGACAGGGGGCCTACGAGCAGTACTTC.

The CDR3 reads CAISESGQKYNQPQHF. The CDR3 DNA reads as TGTGCCATCAGTGAGTCCGGACAGAAGTACAATCAGCCCCAGCATTTT. The chain employs TRBV10-3 and TRBJ1-5; tentatively, D is TRBD1 (6 bases). From germline, CDR1 is ENHRY and CDR2 SYGVKD. Between the trimmed V and J ends, which lost 0 bases and 3 bases, there was a span of 12 bases. This CDR3 spans 16 amino acids.

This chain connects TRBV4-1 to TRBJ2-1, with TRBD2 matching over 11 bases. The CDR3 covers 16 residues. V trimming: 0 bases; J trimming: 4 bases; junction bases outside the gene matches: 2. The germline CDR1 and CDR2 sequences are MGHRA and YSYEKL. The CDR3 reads CASSQEGTSGYNEQFF. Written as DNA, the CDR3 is TGCGCCAGCAGCCAAGAAGGGACTAGCGGTTACAATGAGCAGTTCTTC.